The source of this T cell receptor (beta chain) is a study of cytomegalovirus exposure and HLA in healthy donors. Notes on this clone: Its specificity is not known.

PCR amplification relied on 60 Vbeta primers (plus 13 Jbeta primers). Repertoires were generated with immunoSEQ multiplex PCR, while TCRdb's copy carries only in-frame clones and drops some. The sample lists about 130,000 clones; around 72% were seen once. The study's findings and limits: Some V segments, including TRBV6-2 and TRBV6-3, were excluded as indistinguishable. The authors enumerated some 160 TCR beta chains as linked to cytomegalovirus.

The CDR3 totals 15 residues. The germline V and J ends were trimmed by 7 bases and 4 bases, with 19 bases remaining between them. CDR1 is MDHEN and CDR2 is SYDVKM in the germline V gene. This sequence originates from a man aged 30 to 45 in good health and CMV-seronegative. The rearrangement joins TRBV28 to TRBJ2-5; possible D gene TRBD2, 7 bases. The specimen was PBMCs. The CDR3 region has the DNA TGTGCCAGCACCGGAGGGGGGGCGAGTAGAGAGACCCAGTACTTC. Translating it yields CASTGGGASRETQYF. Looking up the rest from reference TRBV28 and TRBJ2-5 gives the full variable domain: DVKVTQSSRYLVKRTGEKVFLECVQDMDHENMFWYRQDPGLGLRLIYFSYDVKMKEKGDIPEGYSVSREKKERFSLILESASTNQTSMYLCASTGGGASRETQYFGPGTRLLVL.